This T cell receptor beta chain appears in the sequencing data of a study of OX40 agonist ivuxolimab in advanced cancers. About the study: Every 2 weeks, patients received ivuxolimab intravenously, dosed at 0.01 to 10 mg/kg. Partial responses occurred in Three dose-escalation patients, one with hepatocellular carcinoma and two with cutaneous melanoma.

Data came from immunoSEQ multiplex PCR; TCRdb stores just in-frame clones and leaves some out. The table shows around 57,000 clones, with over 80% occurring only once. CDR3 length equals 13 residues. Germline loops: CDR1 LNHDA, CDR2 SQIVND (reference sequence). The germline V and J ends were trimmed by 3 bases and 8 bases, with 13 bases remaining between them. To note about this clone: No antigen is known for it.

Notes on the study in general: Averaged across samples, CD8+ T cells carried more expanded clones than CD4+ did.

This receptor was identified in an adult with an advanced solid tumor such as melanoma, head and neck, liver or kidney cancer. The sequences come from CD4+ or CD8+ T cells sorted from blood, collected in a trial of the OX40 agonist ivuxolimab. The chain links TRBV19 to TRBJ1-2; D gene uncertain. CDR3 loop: CASSISGWRGYTF. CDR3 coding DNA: TGTGCCAGTAGTATCTCGGGATGGCGGGGCTACACCTTC.